This T cell receptor (beta chain) was observed in a study of identical twins (dated by TCRdb to about 2016). Regarding the study in general: TCR alpha and beta repertoires from monozygotic twins, unrelated adults of various ages and cord blood were deep-sequenced to test whether fetal clonotypes persist. To rule out contamination, replicate twin experiments were performed at different times with different library preparation protocols. Points the paper makes about the study in general: Compared with coincidental sharing between unrelated individuals, out-of-frame TCR alpha sequences shared between twins showed an excess of sequences with low generation probability. Because the same donors could not be followed over many years, the conclusions depended on cross-sectional statistical analysis. Fewer insertions were carried by abundant cord blood beta clonotypes, a similar but weaker trend appeared in young adult naive repertoires, and no such trend appeared in memory repertoires. In beta out-of-frame sequences, excess twin sharing was weaker, because having fewer shared sequences lowered the signal-to-noise ratio. Zero-insertion analyses could be partly confounded by invariant T cells such as MAIT and iNKT, though diverse VJ usage argued against such confounding for most clonotypes. In monozygotic twins, recombination models systematically underestimated out-of-frame TCR alpha sharing, but the models matched the sharing seen between unrelated individuals.

Libraries were prepared through 5' RACE. The instrument was an Illumina HiSeq 2000. Template switching added a universal primer binding site, and the final cDNA carried a unique molecular identifier that allowed TCR cDNA molecules to be counted accurately. First-strand cDNA for TCR alpha and beta chains was synthesized from specific primers in the conserved constant-segment region. To control for contamination, each cDNA library was double barcoded with a SMART-Mk sample barcode plus Illumina barcodes. TruSeq adapter sequences along with Illumina sample barcodes were introduced in two successive PCR steps. Sequencing of the TCR alpha and beta cDNA libraries was done on the Illumina HiSeq platform using custom primers. As for how the authors treated the data: MiGEC was used to process raw reads and extract unique molecular identifiers, and MiXCR was used to find CDR3 positions. Recombination models were inferred per individual with the repgenHMM and IGoR tools using an EM algorithm. The tcR package in R was used for shared clonotype analysis, with sharing normalized by the product of cloneset sizes. To study raw recombination without the effects of thymic and clonal selection, out-of-frame nonproductive sequences were analyzed. The public reads were reprocessed in TCRdb via fastp at Q25 and MiXCR, keeping in-frame beta chains. Every entry covers one CDR3 protein and lists the most common genes and DNA from its rows. These V and J calls derive from TCRdb rather than the authors' analysis. The sample has 540,000 or so distinct CDR3 sequences on record, 20% to 25% of them singletons. About 0.48% of the sample rests with the top ten.

Reading from cysteine to phenylalanine, the CDR3 counts 16 amino acids. The read is trimmed to its CDR3 DNA, 48 bases read in frame from base 1. V is trimmed back by 0 bases and J by 7 bases, and the junction contains 8 bases that no gene match accounts for. CDR1 LNHNV and CDR2 YYDKDF were looked up in the germline V gene (reference sequence). All donors were healthy Caucasians. Three pairs of female monozygotic twins, all aged roughly 18 to 30 years, were included in the twin cohort. Positive isolation kits from Invitrogen were used to isolate CD4+ and CD8+ T cell populations. This clonotype occurred a few times. It lacks a known antigen. The input lacks base qualities; no much larger clone sits a single base away. The sample was also linked to a second study, of yellow fever vaccine responses in identical twins. As the second paper documents: The authors reported that the T cell response to vaccination in identical twins appeared partly convergent and partly personalized. Focusing on identical twins, the study followed the T cell clones that responded to the vaccine, and did so with precision.

Material: CD4+ T cells sorted from blood. The receptor chain draws on TRBV15 and TRBJ2-1; TRBD2 lines up with 8 middle nucleotides. This receptor was obtained from a woman under 30 in good health. CDR3 sequence: CATSRDDGRARNEQFF. The DNA sequence follows: TGTGCCACCAGCAGAGATGACGGGAGGGCTAGAAATGAGCAGTTCTTC.